Listed here are 7 T cell receptor beta chains from one sample, sequenced in a study of cytomegalovirus exposure and HLA in healthy donors. The PCR used 60 Vbeta and 13 Jbeta primers. Sequenced by immunoSEQ multiplex PCR; TCRdb stores in-frame clones only, minus some. The table includes 150,000 to 200,000 clones, roughly four fifths detected once. The sequencing sample was made of PBMCs. These TCRs come from a woman in her late teens or twenties in good health and CMV-seropositive.

The chain is built from TRBV7-3 and TRBJ2-2, with D hard to call. V shed 2 bases and J shed 4 bases, with 5 bases lying between them. Looked up from germline, CDR1 is SGHTA and CDR2 is FQGTGA. The CDR3 totals 13 residues. DNA for the CDR3: TGTGCCAGCAGCTTATCCGTCACCGGGGAGCTGTTTTTT. Translating it yields CASSLSVTGELFF.

CDR3 DNA: TGTGCCAGCAGCAAGCTAGCGGGGGTGGCAGATACGCAGTATTTT. This translates into CASSKLAGVADTQYF. The chain uses TRBV2 and TRBJ2-3; 10 nucleotides line up with TRBD2. Germline values: CDR1 SNHLY, CDR2 FYNNEI. Trimming took 6 bases from V and 4 from J; bases not matched to a gene: 7. The CDR3 consists of 15 residues.

The V gene is TRBV4-1, the J gene TRBJ2-1; tentatively, D is TRBD1 (6 bases). V lost 3 bases and J 4 bases, leaving 13 bases between the germline ends. This CDR3 has 15 amino acids. The germline gives CDR1 MGHRA, CDR2 YSYEKL. The CDR3 DNA follows: TGCGCCAGCAGCCAGTACAGGGCTGGGTACAATGAGCAGTTCTTC. Protein product: CASSQYRAGYNEQFF.

A few counts support this clone. The V call is TRBV2, the J call TRBJ1-1, with TRBD1 as a possible D gene (6 bases). Per the germline V gene, CDR1 is SNHLY and CDR2 is FYNNEI. The length of the CDR3 is 17 residues. Trimming left V 3 bases short and J 0 bases short, with 17 bases between. The CDR3 spells CASSEHDRFRVNTEAFF. The CDR3 nucleotides read TGTGCCAGCAGTGAGCACGACAGGTTCCGGGTGAACACTGAAGCTTTCTTT.

In its sample, this clone was seen once. V usage is TRBV5-4 and J usage is TRBJ1-1; possible D gene TRBD1, 6 bases. The V and J ends lost 1 base and 4 bases respectively, with 11 bases between them. The germline CDR1 and CDR2 sequences are SGHNT and YYREEE (reference sequence). This CDR3 is 14 amino acids long. CDR3 sequence reads: CASSLPGAVTEAFF. In DNA form, the CDR3 reads TGTGCCAGCAGCTTGCCAGGGGCCGTCACTGAAGCTTTCTTT.

The V gene is TRBV6-1, the J gene TRBJ2-7, with 10 positions matching TRBD1. Trimming removed 3 bases from V and 3 bases from J; junction bases left unmatched: 11. This CDR3 region has 17 residues. Germline-derived CDR1 and CDR2 are MNHNS and SASEGT. This CDR3 is CASSDLSRQGAFYEQYF. In DNA, the CDR3 is TGTGCCAGCAGTGACTTGTCAAGACAGGGGGCATTCTACGAGCAGTACTTC.

This clone was recorded once. The chain combines TRBV15 with TRBJ1-2; no clear D. V lost 5 bases to trimming and J lost 5 bases, with 12 bases between them. This CDR3 region has 13 residues. In germline, CDR1 is LNHNV, CDR2 YYDKDF (reference sequence). In nucleotides, the CDR3 is TGTGCCACCAGCTACCGGGAGGGATATGGCTACACCTTC. Protein sequence: CATSYREGYGYTF.